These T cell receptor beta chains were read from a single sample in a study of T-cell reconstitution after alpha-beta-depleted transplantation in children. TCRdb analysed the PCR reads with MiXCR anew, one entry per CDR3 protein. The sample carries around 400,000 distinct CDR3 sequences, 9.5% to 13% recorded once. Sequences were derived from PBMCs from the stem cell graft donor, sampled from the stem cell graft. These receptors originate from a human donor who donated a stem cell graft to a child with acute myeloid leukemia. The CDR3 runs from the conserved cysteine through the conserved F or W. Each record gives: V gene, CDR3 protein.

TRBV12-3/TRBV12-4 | CASSYGSGNTIYF
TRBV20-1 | CSARGGGMYNEQFF
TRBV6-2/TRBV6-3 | CASSYPSLAGGPNNEQFF
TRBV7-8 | CASSLGLAGDVGTDTQYF
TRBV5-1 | CASSFLSGANTGELFF
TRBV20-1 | CSARTFKGLAYNEQFF
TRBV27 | CASSLTSALGGNSPLHF
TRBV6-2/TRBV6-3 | CASSYSISATEAFF
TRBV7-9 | CASSGRGLTYEQYF
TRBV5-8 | CASSLDDSADTQYF
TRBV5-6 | CASSLGEVRRSSYNEQFF
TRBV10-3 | CAISERSGTGVGTQYF
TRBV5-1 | CASSEQSTDTQYF
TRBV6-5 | CASSYRGLAGYNEQFF
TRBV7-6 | CASSKDRVGTDTQYF
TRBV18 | CASSPYEPGTEAFF
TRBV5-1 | CASSQTSGSGTDTQYF
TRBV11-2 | CASSLDQGRGMPQHF
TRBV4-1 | CSSSQVAGANVLTF
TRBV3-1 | CASRRGDNEQFF
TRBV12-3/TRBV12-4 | CASRERDLGEQFF
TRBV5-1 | CASSLGQGSYEQFF
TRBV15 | CATSRVSPVQPQHF
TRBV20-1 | CSARPGQSYGYTF
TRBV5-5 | CASSLDLGRTAFF
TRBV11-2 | CASSLRQGIYTF
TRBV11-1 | CASSLTLSNTGELFF
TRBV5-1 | CASSPDAGQGVTEAFF
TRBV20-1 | CSARSWGDEQFF
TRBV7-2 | CASSSFKSGLPRDTQYF
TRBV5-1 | CASTDPTKNTGELFF
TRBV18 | CASSPLAQETQYF
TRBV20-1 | CSARGTGDVKETQYF
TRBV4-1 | CASSQNLGQASTDTQYF
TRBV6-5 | CASSLTGHGANVLTF
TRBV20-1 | CSARDGTGGLYNSPLHF
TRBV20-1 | CSASLAGTYNEQFF
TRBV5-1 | CASSLTTGAGEQYF
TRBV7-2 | CASSPDANTEAFF
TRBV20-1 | CSAPQARGLTDTQYF
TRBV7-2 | CASSQGQANVLTF
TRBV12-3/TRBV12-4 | CASSLTRGLNQPQHF
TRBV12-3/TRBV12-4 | CASSLARRTGSNSPLHF
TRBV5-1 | CASSFHDDTEAFF
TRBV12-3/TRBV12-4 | CASSPLQGVPEAFF
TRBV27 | CASSSDSKGNQPQHF
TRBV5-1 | CASSREGGHAEAFF
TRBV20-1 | CSARRTLYGETQYF
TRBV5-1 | CASSLLTGSETQYF
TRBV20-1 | CCARRSSGGTRLDTQYF
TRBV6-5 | CASSPFGGSAYEQYF
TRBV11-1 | CASSLGEVAGRDNQPQHF
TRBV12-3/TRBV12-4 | CASTRDRDEQFF
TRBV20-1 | CSAGMGGGDYEQYF
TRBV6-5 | CASSYVATPETQYF
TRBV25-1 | CASSGGANSGANVLTF
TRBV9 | CASSVASTNTGELFF